This passage covers 27 T cell receptor beta chains from one sample sequenced in a study of CD8 T cells in Susac syndrome. With random hexamers, reverse transcription was performed on about 0.5 to 1 ug of RNA. TCRdb itself ran the immunoSEQ multiplex PCR reads through MiXCR, one entry per CDR3 protein. Of 200,000 to 300,000 distinct CDR3 sequences in the sample, about 96% were seen once. Specimen: CD4+ T cells from PBMCs. The receptor source for this set is a human donor with Susac syndrome.

The chain links TRBV18 to TRBJ1-3; no clear D. This CDR3 has 13 residues. Trimming took 1 base from V and 8 from J, leaving 9 bases between them. The germline gives CDR1 KGHSH, CDR2 LQKENI. The CDR3 bases are TGTGCCAGCTCACCACGTGAAGGAGACACCATATATTTT. Protein: CASSPREGDTIYF.

This clonotype was seen a single time. The CDR3 sequence is CASSKWGEETQYF. DNA of the CDR3: TGTGCCAGCAGTAAATGGGGGGAAGAGACCCAGTACTTC. V usage is TRBV2 and J usage is TRBJ2-5, with D possibly being TRBD2 (6 bases). The CDR3 loop spans 13 amino acids. Germline V gene data show CDR1 as SNHLY and CDR2 as FYNNEI. V lost 5 bases and J lost 3, with 10 bases in between.

This chain joins TRBV28 and TRBJ2-3; 9 bases align to TRBD1. Germline V gene data show CDR1 as MDHEN and CDR2 as SYDVKM. The CDR3 is 13 residues long. J lost 9 bases, V lost 3 bases, and 4 bases had no gene match. The CDR3 DNA reads TGTGCCAGCAGTTTTGGGACAGGGTTAACGCAGTATTTT. Translation: CASSFGTGLTQYF.

The chain employs TRBV29-1 and TRBJ1-2; the D is unclear. V shed 2 bases and J shed 2 bases, with 12 bases lying between them. This CDR3 is 14 amino acids long. CDR1 is SQVTM and CDR2 is ANQGSEA in the germline V gene. CDR3 in amino acids: CSVEIDKTNYGYTF. As DNA, the CDR3 is TGCAGCGTTGAAATAGACAAAACCAACTATGGCTACACCTTC.

The rearrangement joins TRBV12-3 or TRBV12-4 to TRBJ2-5; no clear D gene. The CDR3 is 14 residues long. Trimming cost V 2 bases and J 5 bases, with 12 bases left between them. CDR3 coding DNA: TGTGCCAGCAGTTTACCCCGGATCCAGGAGACCCAGTACTTC. It codes for CASSLPRIQETQYF.

The rearrangement joins TRBV9 to TRBJ1-1, with D unresolved. The V and J ends lost 0 bases and 8 bases respectively, with 11 bases between them. The CDR3 extends over 13 amino acids. Germline assignment: CDR1 SGDLS and CDR2 YYNGEE. Written as DNA, the CDR3 is TGTGCCAGCAGCGTAGGTCTGGAGGCGGAAGCTTTCTTT. It yields the protein CASSVGLEAEAFF.

The gene calls are TRBV20-1 and TRBJ2-5, with TRBD1 identical over 9 bases. J gave up 5 bases and V 4 bases, and 5 bases lay outside the gene matches. Per germline, CDR1 DFQATT and CDR2 SNEGSKA (reference sequence). The CDR3 extends over 13 amino acids. The CDR3 reads CSATGTGIETQYF. The CDR3 DNA sequence: TGCAGTGCTACGGGGACAGGGATTGAGACCCAGTACTTC.

The genes are TRBV10-3 and TRBJ2-7, with 13 positions matching TRBD2. CDR3 size: 14 residues. J was trimmed by 8 bases and V by 3 bases; bases with no gene match: 4. Germline loops: CDR1 ENHRY, CDR2 SYGVKD. In DNA form, the CDR3 reads TGTGCCATCAGTGACGGGACTAGCGGGATTCAGCAGTACTTC. This gives the protein CAISDGTSGIQQYF.

The chain uses TRBV30 and TRBJ2-7, with 8 bases lining up with TRBD1. Germline V lookup: CDR1 GTSNPN, CDR2 SVGIG (reference sequence). The CDR3 length is 14 residues. V trimming: 6 bases; J trimming: 9 bases; junction bases outside the gene matches: 16. The CDR3 sequence is CACTTGENIVGQYF. CDR3 coding DNA: TGTGCCTGTACGACAGGGGAGAATATAGTGGGGCAGTACTTC. The full variable domain, in which reference TRBV30 and TRBJ2-7 provide the parts outside the CDR3, is SQTIHQWPATLVQPVGSPLSLECTVEGTSNPNLYWYRQAAGRGLQLLFYSVGIGQISSEVPQNLSASRPQDRQFILSSKKLLLSDSGFYLCACTTGENIVGQYFGPGTRLTVT.

This rearrangement joins TRBV20-1 to TRBJ2-7; D not certain. The V end was cut by 4 bases, the J end by 4 bases, with 8 bases between. The CDR3 is 11 amino acids. From germline, CDR1 is DFQATT and CDR2 SNEGSKA (reference sequence). CDR3 protein: CSAIHKYEQYF. The CDR3 bases are TGCAGTGCTATACACAAGTACGAGCAGTACTTC.

The chain joins TRBV19 to TRBJ2-5; TRBD1 matches at 7 bases. There are 17 residues in the CDR3. V dropped 0 bases and J dropped 3; count of bases not matched to a gene: 10. The germline gives CDR1 LNHDA, CDR2 SQIVND (reference sequence). DNA of the CDR3: TGTGCCAGTAGTATAGATCCTCGTCCGACAGGGAAAGAGACCCAGTACTTC. Translation: CASSIDPRPTGKETQYF.

J is TRBJ1-3 and V is TRBV20-1; tentatively, D is TRBD1 (5 bases). Germline V gene data show CDR1 as DFQATT and CDR2 as SNEGSKA (reference sequence). CDR3 size: 14 residues. V was clipped by 0 bases and J by 4 bases, with 10 bases between them. Written as DNA, the CDR3 is TGCAGTGCTAGAGATTGGGGGTTCGGAAACACCATATATTTT. This sequence encodes CSARDWGFGNTIYF.

The chain uses TRBV6-6 and TRBJ2-2, with a possible D match to TRBD1 (7 bases). Trimming left V 0 bases short and J 7 bases short, with 12 bases between. Germline assignment: CDR1 MNHNY and CDR2 SVGAGI (reference sequence). The CDR3 consists of 15 residues. The CDR3 nucleotides are TGTGCCAGCAGTTACTCGACAGGGAGGAACGGGGAGCTGTTTTTT. Protein product: CASSYSTGRNGELFF.

The V gene is TRBV29-1, the J gene TRBJ1-1; 8 bases match TRBD1. J lost 1 base, V lost 7 bases, and 8 bases had no gene match. The CDR3 extends over 14 amino acids. Looked up from germline, CDR1 is SQVTM and CDR2 is ANQGSEA. CDR3 residues: CSGGQGRQNTEAFF. CDR3 nucleotides: TGCAGCGGCGGACAGGGACGGCAGAACACTGAAGCTTTCTTT.

The chain is built from TRBV30 and TRBJ2-7; D is possibly TRBD1 (6 bases). The CDR3 length is 14 residues. Germline V gene sequence: CDR1 GTSNPN, CDR2 SVGIG (reference sequence). V was trimmed by 2 bases and J by 6 bases, leaving 17 bases between them. The CDR3 bases are TGTGCCTGGAGTATTGGGGGCGGACTGACCGAGCAGTACTTC. Its translation is CAWSIGGGLTEQYF.

The chain combines TRBV11-1 with TRBJ1-1, with D unresolved. This CDR3 comprises 11 residues. CDR1 SGHAT and CDR2 FQDESV come from the germline V gene (reference sequence). The V end was cut by 6 bases, the J end by 1 base, with 3 bases between. The CDR3 here is CASRTNTEAFF. CDR3 sequence (DNA): TGTGCCAGCAGGACGAACACTGAAGCTTTCTTT.

V usage is TRBV12-3 or TRBV12-4 and J usage is TRBJ1-5, with D unresolved. This CDR3 has 18 residues. Trimming took off 4 bases at V and 3 bases at J, with 22 bases between the two ends. In DNA form, the CDR3 reads TGTGCCAGCAGTTCCTCGACTCCCGCTGACACTCCCAATCAGCCCCAGCATTTT. Protein product: CASSSSTPADTPNQPQHF.

This clonotype has only one observation. CDR3 amino acids: CATSDQPIAGGYNEQFF. Here the CDR3 DNA reads TGTGCCACCAGTGACCAACCTATAGCGGGAGGTTACAATGAGCAGTTCTTC. J is TRBJ2-1 and V is TRBV24-1; 10 positions match TRBD2. The CDR3 sequence is 17 residues long. Germline values: CDR1 KGHDR, CDR2 SFDVKD. V was pared by 4 bases and J by 4 bases, with 9 bases of the junction left unmatched.

In its sample, this clonotype was seen once. This chain uses TRBV3-1 with TRBJ1-1; tentative D call: TRBD1 (5 bases). The CDR3 is made up of 15 amino acids. CDR1 and CDR2 (germline): LGHDT, YNNKEL (reference sequence). V gave up 0 bases and J gave up 4 bases, with 12 bases separating them. CDR3 sequence reads: CASSQDSTGTTEAFF. The CDR3 DNA sequence: TGTGCCAGCAGCCAAGATTCCACCGGGACCACTGAAGCTTTCTTT.

V usage is TRBV15 and J usage is TRBJ1-5, with D tentatively TRBD1 (6 bases). CDR3 length: 15 amino acids. Germline V lookup: CDR1 LNHNV, CDR2 YYDKDF (reference sequence). The V end was cut by 0 bases, the J end by 7 bases, with 13 bases between. CDR3 sequence reads: CATSRDIGGIQPQHF. The CDR3 region has the DNA TGTGCCACCAGCAGAGATATAGGGGGGATCCAGCCCCAGCATTTT.

The chain is built from TRBV10-3 and TRBJ2-3, with unresolved D. The germline CDR1 and CDR2 sequences are ENHRY and SYGVKD. V was cut by 4 bases and J by 1 base, with 6 bases left in between. CDR3 size: 13 residues. CDR3 protein: CAISVKGTDTQYF. CDR3 nucleotide sequence: TGTGCCATCAGTGTAAAGGGCACAGATACGCAGTATTTT.

This chain uses TRBV27 with TRBJ2-1, with 9 bases matching TRBD2. The CDR3 covers 15 residues. The V segment lost 5 bases and the J segment 0 bases; nucleotides outside the gene matches: 2. Germline CDR1 reads MNHEY; CDR2 reads SMNVEV (reference sequence). In DNA form, the CDR3 reads TGTGCCAGCAGTATACTAGCGGGCTCCTACAATGAGCAGTTCTTC. Amino acids: CASSILAGSYNEQFF.

The V and J genes are TRBV30 and TRBJ2-1, with TRBD2 identical over 11 bases. Germline CDR1 and CDR2: GTSNPN and SVGIG (reference sequence). CDR3 length: 15 amino acids. The J segment lost 5 bases and the V segment lost 1 base, leaving 4 bases of the junction unmatched. The CDR3 DNA follows: TGTGCCTGGAGTGGAAAGGGACTAGCGGACAATGAGCAGTTCTTC. Amino acid sequence: CAWSGKGLADNEQFF.

The chain joins TRBV24-1 to TRBJ2-2; no clear D gene. This CDR3 has 15 amino acids. Trimming took 1 base from V and 1 from J, leaving 6 bases between them. CDR1 and CDR2 (germline): KGHDR, SFDVKD. Here the CDR3 reads CATSDFRKNTGELFF. CDR3 DNA sequence: TGTGCCACCAGTGATTTCCGGAAGAACACCGGGGAGCTGTTTTTT.

V is TRBV30 and J is TRBJ2-1; D gene ambiguous. The V end was cut by 0 bases, the J end by 7 bases, with 16 bases between. This CDR3 has 15 amino acids. In germline, CDR1 is GTSNPN, CDR2 SVGIG (reference sequence). The CDR3 DNA is TGTGCCTGGAGTGTACCGACATACCAGAGGAATGAGCAGTTCTTC. Protein: CAWSVPTYQRNEQFF.

This chain connects TRBV3-1 to TRBJ2-7; 8 bases match TRBD2. The CDR3 runs 16 residues. Germline CDR1 LGHDT, CDR2 YNNKEL (reference sequence). The J segment lost 3 bases and the V segment lost 0 bases, leaving 7 bases of the junction unmatched. The CDR3 bases are TGTGCCAGCAGCCAAGACCCACTAGCGGACGTCTACGAGCAGTACTTC. Translated, it gives CASSQDPLADVYEQYF.

This chain links TRBV12-3 or TRBV12-4 with TRBJ2-3; TRBD1 matches at 9 bases. CDR3 length equals 13 residues. Unmatched junction bases numbered 3, after V lost 6 bases and J lost 5 bases. The CDR3 DNA reads as TGTGCCAGCAGCACGACAGGGGGAGATACGCAGTATTTT. It codes for CASSTTGGDTQYF.